Each of the 28 T cell receptor beta chains below was sequenced from the same sample in a study of T cells after yellow fever vaccination. TCRdb re-derived calls from the 5' RACE reads in MiXCR, one entry per CDR3 protein. The sample contains 100,000 to 150,000 distinct CDR3 sequences, 7.4% of which appear only once. Sequenced here: CD4+ T cells sorted from PBMCs, sampled approximately 11 days after the first yellow fever vaccination. The receptors were sampled from a man aged 18 to 29 who received the YFV17D yellow fever vaccine.

This clonotype was picked up a small number of times. V gene TRBV4-3 combines with J gene TRBJ1-1; perhaps TRBD1 as D (5 bases). The CDR3 consists of 15 residues. Trimming stripped 4 bases from V and 2 bases from J, with 14 bases between. CDR1 is LGHNA, CDR2 YSLEER, per germline. The CDR3 protein is CASSRKGQSNTEAFF. The CDR3 DNA is TGCGCCAGCAGCCGAAAGGGGCAGTCTAACACTGAAGCTTTCTTT.

The chain combines TRBV19 with TRBJ2-2, with 7 bases matching TRBD2. The V and J ends lost 11 bases and 3 bases, in that order; junction bases with no gene match: 12. This CDR3 is 15 amino acids long. CDR1 and CDR2 (germline): LNHDA, SQIVND (reference sequence). CDR3 nucleotide sequence: TGTGCCGCCTCTCTGGGGCTAGCGGACACCGGGGAGCTGTTTTTT. It is translated as CAASLGLADTGELFF.

The table lists this clonotype with many counts. The genes are TRBV18 and TRBJ2-1; D unresolved. Per the germline V gene, CDR1 is KGHSH and CDR2 is LQKENI. CDR3 length: 15 residues. Trimming left V 3 bases short and J 7 bases short, with 16 bases between. CDR3 in amino acids: CASSPQETVGNEQFF. In DNA form, the CDR3 reads TGTGCCAGCTCACCCCAGGAGACTGTCGGGAATGAGCAGTTCTTC.

This clonotype was observed many times. This chain links TRBV12-3 or TRBV12-4 with TRBJ2-3, with D perhaps matching TRBD2 (7 bases). Trimming cost V 2 bases and J 0 bases, with 12 bases left between them. The CDR3 is made up of 16 amino acids. The CDR3 nucleotides are TGTGCCAGCAGTTTAAGACGGGGGGCTAGCACAGATACGCAGTATTTT. This translates into CASSLRRGASTDTQYF.

About this clonotype itself: This may come from a read error, since a much larger clone is one base off. The chain joins TRBV5-1 to TRBJ2-1; D is possibly TRBD1 (5 bases). V dropped 1 base and J dropped 14 bases, with 22 bases sitting between them. This CDR3 region has 15 residues. Germline CDR1 SGHRS, CDR2 YFSETQ. The CDR3 loop reads CASSLTTDPALGKFF. The CDR3 DNA is TGCGCCAGCAGCTTGACGACAGACCCGGCCTTGGGGAAGTTCTTC.

This clonotype appeared many times. This chain joins TRBV7-9 and TRBJ1-2; a possible D gene is TRBD1 (6 bases). V lost 0 bases, J lost 8 bases, and 16 bases lay in between. The length of the CDR3 is 15 residues. In germline, CDR1 is SEHNR, CDR2 FQNEAQ (reference sequence). CDR3 DNA: TGTGCCAGCAGCTTAGCGAATGCAGGGGTCCAGGGCTACACCTTC. As protein: CASSLANAGVQGYTF.

At least ten counts were recorded for this clonotype. CDR3 DNA sequence: TGTGCCAGCAGCTTTCCCCGAAGCGGGGCCAACAATGAGCAGTTCTTC. The encoded protein is CASSFPRSGANNEQFF. The chain joins TRBV7-3 to TRBJ2-1; 7 positions agree with TRBD2. CDR1 is SGHTA and CDR2 is FQGTGA in the germline V gene. The CDR3 length is 16 residues. Trimming removed 3 bases from V and 5 bases from J; junction bases left unmatched: 10.

The table lists this clonotype with many counts. The rearrangement joins TRBV5-1 to TRBJ2-5; TRBD1 is a possible D gene (5 bases). The germline gives CDR1 SGHRS, CDR2 YFSETQ. V lost 0 bases and J 4 bases, leaving 13 bases between the germline ends. This CDR3 region has 15 residues. CDR3: CASSLVAGSGETQYF. The CDR3 DNA sequence: TGCGCCAGCAGCTTGGTGGCAGGGTCTGGAGAGACCCAGTACTTC.

With respect to this clonotype: Being one base from a much bigger clone, this may be a read error. The chain joins TRBV23-1 to TRBJ2-7; D remains unclear. TRBV23-1 is noted as an ORF with a role that remains uncertain. This CDR3 contains 14 residues. Trimming cost V 0 bases and J 4 bases, with 10 bases left between them. This CDR3 reads CASSQSCGRYEQYF. In DNA, the CDR3 is TGCGCCAGCAGTCAATCTTGTGGCCGGTACGAGCAGTACTTC.

This clonotype was seen ten or more times. The gene calls are TRBV20-1 and TRBJ1-1, with TRBD1 as a possible D gene (5 bases). The V gene lost 3 bases and the J gene lost 5 bases, with 13 bases spanning the gap. Germline V gene sequence: CDR1 DFQATT, CDR2 SNEGSKA (reference sequence). This CDR3 comprises 13 residues. CDR3 nucleotides: TGCAGTGCTAGGGGGCAGGGCTTGACTGAAGCTTTCTTT. It codes for CSARGQGLTEAFF.

This clonotype was recorded many times. This chain joins TRBV5-5 and TRBJ1-4, with 8 bases identical to TRBD1. The CDR3 is made up of 15 amino acids. The germline V gene encodes CDR1 SGHKS and CDR2 YYEKEE (reference sequence). The V segment lost 4 bases and the J segment 4 bases; nucleotides outside the gene matches: 6. CDR3 coding DNA: TGTGCCAGCAGCCGACAGGGGCGGATTAATGAAAAACTGTTTTTT. Its translation: CASSRQGRINEKLFF.

This clonotype was found many times. This chain joins TRBV5-6 and TRBJ2-7, with D perhaps matching TRBD1 (6 bases). Trimming left V 5 bases short and J 2 bases short, with 11 bases between. This CDR3 comprises 13 residues. Germline CDR1 reads SGHDT; CDR2 reads YYEEEE. In DNA form, the CDR3 reads TGTGCCAGCAGGGGGGCGGCGACCTACGAGCAGTACTTC. Its translation: CASRGAATYEQYF.

This clonotype was seen many times. V gene TRBV11-2 combines with J gene TRBJ2-3; D gene uncertain. CDR1 is SGHAT, CDR2 FQNNGV, per germline. The CDR3 has 14 amino acids. Deletions cut 5 bases from V and 0 bases from J, with 9 bases between. This CDR3 is CASSPFRSTDTQYF. CDR3 nucleotides: TGTGCCAGCAGCCCTTTCCGGAGCACAGATACGCAGTATTTT.

The chain is built from TRBV2 and TRBJ2-5; 11 bases agree with TRBD1. Trimming removed 11 bases from V and 7 bases from J; junction bases left unmatched: 24. Germline V gene data show CDR1 as SNHLY and CDR2 as FYNNEI. The CDR3 spans 18 residues. The CDR3 here is CAFSLPPGQGGNLGTQYF. The CDR3 DNA sequence: TGTGCCTTCAGTTTGCCTCCGGGACAGGGGGGTAATCTCGGGACCCAGTACTTC.

This clonotype was counted ten times or more. The chain is built from TRBV6-5 and TRBJ1-2, with D hard to call. V lost 3 bases, J lost 4 bases, and 12 bases lay in between. The CDR3 consists of 14 residues. Germline V lookup: CDR1 MNHEY, CDR2 SVGAGI. The CDR3 reads CASSYGGAGYGYTF. The CDR3 DNA reads TGTGCCAGCAGTTATGGCGGTGCGGGCTATGGCTACACCTTC.

The table lists this clonotype with many counts. The chain has TRBV20-1 and TRBJ1-4, with a tentative D call TRBD1 (5 bases). Trimming removed 6 bases at V and 7 bases at J, with 33 bases between. This CDR3 is built from 19 residues. Per germline, CDR1 DFQATT and CDR2 SNEGSKA (reference sequence). DNA for the CDR3: TGCAGTGCGTACGGGGTCTCCGGGACCGAGTACAATGGGGGTGAAAAACTGTTTTTT. Translation gives CSAYGVSGTEYNGGEKLFF.

This clonotype was seen ten or more times. The chain couples TRBV10-3 to TRBJ1-1; D perhaps matches TRBD1 (5 bases). CDR1 ENHRY and CDR2 SYGVKD come from the germline V gene. This CDR3 region has 12 residues. The V end was cut by 3 bases, the J end by 6 bases, with 8 bases between. The CDR3 DNA reads as TGTGCCATCAGTGACAGGGTCTCTGAAGCTTTCTTT. It translates to CAISDRVSEAFF.

This clonotype was observed at least ten times. The chain combines TRBV6-5 with TRBJ1-2; 12 nucleotides align to TRBD1. V was pared by 5 bases and J by 8 bases, with 6 bases of the junction left unmatched. This CDR3 comprises 14 residues. Per germline, CDR1 MNHEY and CDR2 SVGAGI. The CDR3 loop is CASSPGQGAGGYTF. CDR3 nucleotides: TGTGCCAGCAGTCCGGGACAGGGGGCAGGAGGCTACACCTTC.

V is TRBV27 and J is TRBJ2-6; a weak D match, TRBD1 (6 bases). CDR3 length: 16 residues. V dropped 6 bases and J dropped 4 bases, with 16 bases sitting between them. Germline V CDR1 and CDR2: MNHEY, SMNVEV (reference sequence). The DNA for the CDR3 is TGTGCCAGCAGGAGACAGGCTTCGGGCGGGGCCAACGTCCTGACTTTC. This encodes CASRRQASGGANVLTF.

The chain combines TRBV28 with TRBJ2-7, with D unresolved. Trimming cost V 2 bases and J 3 bases, with 11 bases left between them. This CDR3 contains 14 residues. The germline gives CDR1 MDHEN, CDR2 SYDVKM. In nucleotides, the CDR3 is TGTGCCAGCAGTTTAACAGCTCAAGGCTACGAGCAGTACGTC. Protein sequence: CASSLTAQGYEQYV.

This clonotype came up many times. The chain is built from TRBV4-1 and TRBJ2-2; D uncertain. The germline V gene has CDR1 MGHRA and CDR2 YSYEKL. The V gene lost 1 base and the J gene lost 2 bases, with 11 bases spanning the gap. CDR3 length equals 16 residues. The CDR3 bases are TGCGCCAGCAGCCAAGGCAATCCGGTTAACACCGGGGAGCTGTTTTTT. Translating gives CASSQGNPVNTGELFF.

This clonotype was seen ten or more times. V usage is TRBV19 and J usage is TRBJ2-1, with TRBD2 identical over 8 bases. CDR1 is LNHDA and CDR2 is SQIVND in the germline V gene (reference sequence). The CDR3 runs to 16 residues. V lost 3 bases, J lost 4 bases, and 8 bases stayed unmatched. The CDR3 protein is CASSIGGDFPYNEQFF. The CDR3 bases are TGTGCCAGTAGTATCGGGGGGGACTTCCCGTACAATGAGCAGTTCTTC.

The table lists this clonotype with a few counts. This may be a read error: a much more frequent sequence differs by one nucleotide. The chain is built from TRBV5-1 and TRBJ2-5; D gene uncertain. Germline-derived CDR1 and CDR2 are SGHRS and YFSETQ. The ends were cut back, 2 bases at V and 5 bases at J, with 16 bases in the middle. The CDR3 spans 15 residues. The CDR3 reads CASSFDGSADETQYF. The CDR3, as DNA: TGCGCCAGCAGCTTCGACGGTTCGGCGGACGAGACCCAGTACTTC.

This clonotype was seen repeatedly, ten times or more. V gene TRBV7-9 combines with J gene TRBJ1-1; a possible D gene is TRBD1 (6 bases). Germline CDR1 reads SEHNR; CDR2 reads FQNEAQ (reference sequence). This CDR3 spans 13 amino acids. V was cut by 4 bases and J by 5 bases, with 11 bases left in between. CDR3 sequence: CASSWLGGTEAFF. The DNA for the CDR3 is TGTGCCAGCAGCTGGTTAGGGGGGACTGAAGCTTTCTTT.

This clonotype was counted between two and nine times. V is TRBV2 and J is TRBJ2-3; D ambiguous. CDR3 size: 13 residues. Germline V CDR1 and CDR2: SNHLY, FYNNEI. V lost 4 bases to trimming and J lost 4 bases, with 9 bases between them. CDR3 nucleotide sequence: TGTGCCAGCAGTGTTTTAGGATCAGATACGCAGTATTTT. The encoded protein is CASSVLGSDTQYF.

This clonotype came up many times. This rearrangement joins TRBV5-1 to TRBJ1-5; 7 bases align to TRBD1. The V gene end was trimmed by 4 bases and the J gene end by 4 bases; junction bases not matched to a gene: 5. Germline V CDR1 and CDR2: SGHRS, YFSETQ. This CDR3 has 14 amino acids. DNA for the CDR3: TGCGCCAGCAGCCCGGACAGGCCGAATCAGCCCCAGCATTTT. Encoded protein: CASSPDRPNQPQHF.

This clonotype was found many times. The chain is built from TRBV7-2 and TRBJ1-1; D is ambiguous. CDR3 size: 14 residues. The V gene's germline CDR1 is SGHTA and CDR2 FQGNSA. Trimming removed 5 bases at V and 1 base at J, with 11 bases between. Here the CDR3 reads CASSLPTENTEAFF. The CDR3 DNA follows: TGTGCCAGCAGCCTACCAACTGAGAACACTGAAGCTTTCTTT.

This clonotype was detected ten times or more. This chain links TRBV7-2 with TRBJ2-7, with 9 nucleotides matching TRBD2. V trimming: 3 bases; J trimming: 2 bases; junction bases outside the gene matches: 2. This CDR3 spans 14 amino acids. CDR1 is SGHTA and CDR2 is FQGNSA in the germline V gene. The CDR3 loop is CASSLAGGAYEQYF. The DNA for the CDR3 is TGTGCCAGCAGCTTGGCGGGGGGGGCCTACGAGCAGTACTTC.